This entry lists 3 T cell receptor beta chains sequenced from one sample in a study of identical twins. TCRdb recomputed calls from the 5' RACE reads with MiXCR, one row per CDR3 protein. The sample includes 500,000 to 650,000 distinct CDR3 sequences, 20% to 25% of them seen just once. These data were likewise used in another study, on yellow fever vaccine responses in identical twins.

Sequencing was done on a sample of CD4+ T cells sorted from blood. The receptors originated from a woman aged 18-35 years in good health.

There are a few counts of this clonotype. The V gene is TRBV7-8, the J gene TRBJ2-3; tentative D call: TRBD2 (7 bases). V gave up 5 bases and J gave up 2 bases, with 23 bases separating them. CDR1 is SGHVS and CDR2 is FQNEAQ in the germline V gene. This CDR3 is 18 amino acids long. CDR3 DNA sequence: TGTGCCAGCAGCCGACCCAGAGGGGGGGTGCTGACCACAGATACGCAGTATTTT. It codes for CASSRPRGGVLTTDTQYF.

The J gene is TRBJ2-1, the V gene TRBV3-1, with 8 bases lining up with TRBD2. The CDR3 length is 16 residues. Looked up from germline, CDR1 is LGHDT and CDR2 is YNNKEL (reference sequence). V shed 1 base, J shed 9 bases, and the junction held 11 bases outside the gene matches. Written as DNA, the CDR3 is TGTGCCAGCAGCCAAGTTAGGAGCGGGAGTTTGAGTGAGCAGTTCTTC. Translating it yields CASSQVRSGSLSEQFF.

The V call is TRBV27, the J call TRBJ2-1, with 12 bases matching TRBD2. This CDR3 is 17 amino acids long. Germline values: CDR1 MNHEY, CDR2 SMNVEV (reference sequence). The ends lost 2 bases at V and 7 bases at J; junction bases unmatched: 9. Written as DNA, the CDR3 is TGTGCCAGCAGTTTAATTTCCCGACTAGCGGGAGCAAATGAGCAGTTCTTC. Encoded protein: CASSLISRLAGANEQFF.